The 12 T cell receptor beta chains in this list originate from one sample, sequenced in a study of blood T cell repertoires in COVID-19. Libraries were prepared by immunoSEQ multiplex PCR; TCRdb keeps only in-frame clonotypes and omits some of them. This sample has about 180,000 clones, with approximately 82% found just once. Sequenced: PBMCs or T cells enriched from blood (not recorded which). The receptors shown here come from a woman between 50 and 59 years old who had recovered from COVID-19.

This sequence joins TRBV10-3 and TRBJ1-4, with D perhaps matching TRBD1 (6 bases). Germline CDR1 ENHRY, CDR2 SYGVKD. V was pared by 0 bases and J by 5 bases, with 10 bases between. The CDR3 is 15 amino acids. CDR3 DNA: TGTGCCATCAGTGAGTCGGATAGGGGGAATGAAAAACTGTTTTTT. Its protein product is CAISESDRGNEKLFF.

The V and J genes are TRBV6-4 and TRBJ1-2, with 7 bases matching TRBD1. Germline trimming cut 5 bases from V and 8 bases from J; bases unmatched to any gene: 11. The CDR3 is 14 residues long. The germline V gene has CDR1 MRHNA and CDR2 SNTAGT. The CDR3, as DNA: TGTGCCAGCAGTCCGGAGCTAGACAGGGTCGGCTACACCTTC. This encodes CASSPELDRVGYTF.

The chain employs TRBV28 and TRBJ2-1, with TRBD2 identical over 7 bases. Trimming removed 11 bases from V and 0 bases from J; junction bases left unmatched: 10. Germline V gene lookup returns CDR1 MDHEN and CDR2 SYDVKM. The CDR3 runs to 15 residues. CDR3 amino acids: CASQWRGSSYNEQFF. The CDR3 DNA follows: TGTGCCTCACAGTGGCGCGGGAGCTCCTACAATGAGCAGTTCTTC.

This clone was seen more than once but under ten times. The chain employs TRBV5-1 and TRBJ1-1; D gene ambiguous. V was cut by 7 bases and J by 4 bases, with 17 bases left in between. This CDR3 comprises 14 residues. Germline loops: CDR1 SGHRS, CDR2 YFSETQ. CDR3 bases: TGCGCCAGCCAGAAAGTTGGAGTGAGCACTGAAGCTTTCTTT. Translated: CASQKVGVSTEAFF.

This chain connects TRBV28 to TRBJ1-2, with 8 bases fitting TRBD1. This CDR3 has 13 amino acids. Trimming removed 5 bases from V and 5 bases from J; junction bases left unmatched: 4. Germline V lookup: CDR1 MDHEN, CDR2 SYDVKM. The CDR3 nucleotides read TGTGCCAGCAGTGGACAGGGAACATATGGCTACACCTTC. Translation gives CASSGQGTYGYTF.

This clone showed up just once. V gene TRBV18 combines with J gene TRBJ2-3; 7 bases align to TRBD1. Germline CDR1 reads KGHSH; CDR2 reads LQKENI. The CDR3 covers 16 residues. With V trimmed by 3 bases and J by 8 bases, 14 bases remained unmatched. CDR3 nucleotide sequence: TGTGCCAGCTCACCTACCGACAGGGTTGGTTCGAGTACGCAGTATTTT. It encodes CASSPTDRVGSSTQYF.

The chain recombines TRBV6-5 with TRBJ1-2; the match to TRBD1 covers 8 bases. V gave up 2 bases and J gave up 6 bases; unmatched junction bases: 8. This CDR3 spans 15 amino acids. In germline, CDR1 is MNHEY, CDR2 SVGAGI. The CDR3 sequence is CASSYRGQAGDGYTF. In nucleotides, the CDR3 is TGTGCCAGCAGTTACCGGGGACAGGCTGGGGATGGCTACACCTTC.

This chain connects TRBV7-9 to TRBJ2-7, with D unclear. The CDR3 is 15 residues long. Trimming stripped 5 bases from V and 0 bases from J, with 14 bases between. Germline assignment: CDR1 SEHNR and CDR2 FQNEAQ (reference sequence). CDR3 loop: CASSLTGTASYEQYF. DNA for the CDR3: TGTGCCAGCAGCCTCACCGGAACAGCCTCCTACGAGCAGTACTTC. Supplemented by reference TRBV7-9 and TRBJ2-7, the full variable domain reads DTGVSQNPRHKITKRGQNVTFRCDPISEHNRLYWYRQTLGQGPEFLTYFQNEAQLEKSRLLSDRFSAERPKGSFSTLEIQRTEQGDSAMYLCASSLTGTASYEQYFGPGTRLTVT.

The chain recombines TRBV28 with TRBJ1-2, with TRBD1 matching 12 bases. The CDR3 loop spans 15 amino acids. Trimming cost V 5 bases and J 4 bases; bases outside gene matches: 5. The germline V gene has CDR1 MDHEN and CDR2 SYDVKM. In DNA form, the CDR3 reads TGTGCCAGCAGTCCCGGGACAGGGGGCGTCTATGGCTACACCTTC. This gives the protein CASSPGTGGVYGYTF.

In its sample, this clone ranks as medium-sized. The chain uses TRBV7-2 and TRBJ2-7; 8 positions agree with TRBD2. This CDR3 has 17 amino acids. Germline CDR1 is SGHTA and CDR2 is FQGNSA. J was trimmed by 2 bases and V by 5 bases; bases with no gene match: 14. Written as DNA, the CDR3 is TGTGCCAGCAGCGTGGCTAGCGGGTCCTCGGACCCCTACGAGCAGTACTTC. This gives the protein CASSVASGSSDPYEQYF.

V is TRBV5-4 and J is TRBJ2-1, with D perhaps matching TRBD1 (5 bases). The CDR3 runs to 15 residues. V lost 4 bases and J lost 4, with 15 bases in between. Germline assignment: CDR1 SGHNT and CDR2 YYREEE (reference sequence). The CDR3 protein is CASSPGHSLYNEQFF. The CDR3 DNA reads TGTGCCAGCAGCCCCGGACACTCCCTTTACAATGAGCAGTTCTTC.

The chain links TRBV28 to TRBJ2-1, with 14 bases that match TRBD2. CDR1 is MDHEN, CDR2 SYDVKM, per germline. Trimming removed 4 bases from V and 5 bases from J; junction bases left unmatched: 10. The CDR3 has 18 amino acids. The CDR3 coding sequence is TGTGCCAGCAGTTCATGGACTAGCGGGAGGTCCGGCAACAATGAGCAGTTCTTC. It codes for CASSSWTSGRSGNNEQFF.